This record looks at one T cell receptor (beta chain) sequence and its context. Its antigen is still unknown. Naive CD8 cells comprised CD45RO-negative, CCR7-positively selected cells, excluding terminally differentiated effector memory CD45RA+ cells. Measured with immunoSEQ multiplex PCR; TCRdb has only the in-frame clones, and not every one. The data contain 1.5 million to 2.5 million clones, just under 95% of them seen just once; the ten biggest clones take up roughly 1%. The record originates from a study of shared clonotypes between healthy human individuals. Study-level findings and limits: Across subsets, estimated richness was generally greater for naive than for memory populations.

Trimming pared 4 bases from V and 5 bases from J, leaving 14 bases between. Per the germline V gene, CDR1 is SNHLY and CDR2 is FYNNEI. The CDR3 is 14 amino acids. The sample consisted of naive CD8+ T cells sorted from blood. V and J are TRBV2 and TRBJ1-1, with D maybe TRBD1 (6 bases). This receptor was identified in a man aged 18 to 35 in good health. CDR3 in amino acids: CASSGQVFRTEAFF. The CDR3 DNA sequence: TGTGCCAGCAGTGGACAGGTTTTTAGGACTGAAGCTTTCTTT.